This T cell receptor beta chain stems from a study of glioma-infiltrating T cells after dendritic cell vaccination. At the level of the study: Treatment, given 2003 to 2012, was autologous tumor lysate-pulsed dendritic cell vaccination. Patients received three intradermal dendritic cell vaccine injections at biweekly intervals. Study-level findings and limits: Few patients contributed both blood and tumor specimens.

Amplification used 60 V beta primers and 13 J beta primers. Using immunoSEQ multiplex PCR, the repertoire was profiled, and TCRdb retains in-frame clones only, with some absent. The sample holds under 100,000 clones, approximately 90% seen once. By share, this clone counts as medium-sized. Its antigen is currently unknown. The specimen comprised blood, sampled before dendritic cell vaccination. The clonotype originates from a human donor with glioblastoma.

The CDR3 DNA reads as TGTGCCAGCAGCTTGGGACAGGGCGCAGGTATGAACACTGAAGCTTTCTTT. Translating gives CASSLGQGAGMNTEAFF. The V gene is TRBV5-4, the J gene TRBJ1-1, with 7 bases matching TRBD1. From germline, CDR1 is SGHNT and CDR2 YYREEE (reference sequence). CDR3 length: 17 amino acids. V dropped 0 bases and J dropped 0; count of bases not matched to a gene: 8. The variable domain in full, with the rest retrieved from reference TRBV5-4 and TRBJ1-1, is ETGVTQSPTHLIKTRGQQVTLRCSSQSGHNTVSWYQQALGQGPQFIFQYYREEENGRGNFPPRFSGLQFPNYSSELNVNALELDDSALYLCASSLGQGAGMNTEAFFGQGTRLTVV.